This record covers a single T cell receptor (beta chain). Its specificity is unknown. The data derive from a study of T cell responses to AZD1222 COVID-19 vaccine. Study-wide results and limits: Reportedly, nearly half the spike-specific TCRs target unmutated variant regions. The donor group comprised mostly white British people and more females; the analysis possibly underestimated clonal diversity. Spike-specific TCR breadth and depth went up after people got two AZD1222 doses.

Pooling of second doses given at about 4 or about 12 weeks was done. Profiled with immunoSEQ multiplex PCR; TCRdb holds only in-frame clones, not every one. The sample shows 250,000 to 300,000 clones, around 93% of them seen only once. CDR3 length: 12 residues. Trimming pared 7 bases from V and 4 bases from J, leaving 12 bases between. The germline V gene has CDR1 SGHKS and CDR2 YYEKEE (reference sequence). This sample comprised peripheral blood, obtained 28 days after the second AZD1222 dose. The clonotype comes from an adult who received the AZD1222 COVID-19 vaccine. V usage is TRBV5-5 and J usage is TRBJ2-7; D uncertain. CDR3 region: CASGNFFYEQYF. CDR3 nucleotides: TGTGCCAGCGGGAACTTTTTTTACGAGCAGTACTTC.